The rows below give T cell receptor beta chains drawn from one sample of a study of CD8 T cells in ankylosing spondylitis. TCRdb reprocessed the 5' RACE reads via MiXCR and lists one record per CDR3 protein. The sample carries a few hundred thousand distinct CDR3 sequences, approximately 20% recorded once. Sequenced sample: blood, either unsorted or a sorted T cell fraction (not recorded which). The receptors were sampled from a male donor with ankylosing spondylitis or in good health (not recorded which). Both conserved end residues are part of each CDR3. Each record gives: V gene, CDR3 length, clone size, J gene, D gene, CDR3 protein, CDR3 DNA. A D gene is named only where the DNA matches it firmly. Rows give clone size only sometimes, using once, few, many, or a class for an expanded clone.

V: TRBV20-1
length: 11
size: NA
J: TRBJ2-7
D: NA
CDR3: CSANPAGEQYF
DNA: TGCAGTGCTAACCCGGCGGGCGAGCAGTACTTC

V: TRBV27
length: 15
size: NA
J: TRBJ2-5
D: NA
CDR3: CASRSQAGRLETQYF
DNA: TGTGCCAGCAGGTCCCAAGCAGGGCGCTTGGAGACCCAGTACTTC

V: TRBV6-2/TRBV6-3
length: 17
size: few
J: TRBJ2-2
D: TRBD2
CDR3: CASLRGLAGVFTGELFF
DNA: TGTGCCAGCCTTAGAGGACTAGCGGGAGTGTTTACCGGGGAGCTGTTTTTT

V: TRBV5-6
length: 13
size: NA
J: TRBJ2-7
D: NA
CDR3: CASSLLRRDEQYF
DNA: TGTGCCAGCAGCTTGCTCCGGCGGGACGAGCAGTACTTC

V: TRBV10-3
length: 13
size: NA
J: TRBJ2-1
D: TRBD1
CDR3: CAIRDSSYNEQFF
DNA: TGTGCCATCCGGGACAGCTCCTACAATGAGCAGTTCTTC

V: TRBV28
length: 15
size: NA
J: TRBJ2-3
D: TRBD2
CDR3: CASSSGTSFFDTQYF
DNA: TGTGCCAGCAGTTCCGGGACTAGCTTTTTTGATACGCAGTATTTT

V: TRBV7-3
length: 13
size: many
J: TRBJ2-1
D: NA
CDR3: CASSLMAYNEQFF
DNA: TGTGCCAGCAGCTTAATGGCGTACAATGAGCAGTTCTTC

V: TRBV12-3/TRBV12-4
length: 14
size: NA
J: TRBJ2-7
D: TRBD2
CDR3: CASSLGLDSYEQYF
DNA: TGTGCCAGCAGTCTCGGACTAGATTCCTACGAGCAGTACTTC

V: TRBV12-3/TRBV12-4
length: 17
size: NA
J: TRBJ2-5
D: TRBD1
CDR3: CASSNDPWQGARETQYF
DNA: TGTGCCAGCAGTAACGATCCGTGGCAGGGGGCGAGGGAGACCCAGTACTTC

V: TRBV20-1
length: 12
size: NA
J: TRBJ2-7
D: TRBD1
CDR3: CSASDRGSEQYF
DNA: TGCAGTGCTAGTGACAGGGGTTCCGAGCAGTACTTC

V: TRBV5-1
length: 16
size: few
J: TRBJ1-1
D: TRBD1
CDR3: CASSLTGVWGSTEAFF
DNA: TGCGCCAGCAGCTTGACAGGGGTTTGGGGGAGCACTGAAGCTTTCTTT

V: TRBV12-3/TRBV12-4
length: 13
size: NA
J: TRBJ2-1
D: NA
CDR3: CASSFFGTAEQFF
DNA: TGTGCCAGCAGTTTTTTCGGAACTGCTGAGCAGTTCTTC

V: TRBV6-2/TRBV6-3
length: 16
size: few
J: TRBJ2-2
D: TRBD2
CDR3: CASSSRLAGNTGELFF
DNA: TGTGCCAGCAGTTCCAGACTAGCGGGTAACACCGGGGAGCTGTTTTTT

V: TRBV5-5
length: 17
size: NA
J: TRBJ2-4
D: NA
CDR3: CASSSQPQGFVKNIQYF
DNA: TGTGCCAGCAGCTCACAGCCCCAGGGGTTTGTCAAAAACATTCAGTACTTC

V: TRBV7-9
length: 15
size: few
J: TRBJ1-1
D: NA
CDR3: CASSPIGQLNTEAFF
DNA: TGTGCCAGCAGCCCTATTGGACAGCTGAACACTGAAGCTTTCTTT

V: TRBV7-2
length: 14
size: NA
J: TRBJ2-1
D: TRBD2
CDR3: CASSLGAVAGDKFF
DNA: TGTGCCAGCAGCTTGGGTGCGGTAGCGGGAGACAAGTTCTTC

V: TRBV12-3/TRBV12-4
length: 15
size: NA
J: TRBJ2-1
D: TRBD2
CDR3: CASSALAGGYNEQFF
DNA: TGTGCCAGCAGTGCACTAGCGGGAGGGTACAATGAGCAGTTCTTC